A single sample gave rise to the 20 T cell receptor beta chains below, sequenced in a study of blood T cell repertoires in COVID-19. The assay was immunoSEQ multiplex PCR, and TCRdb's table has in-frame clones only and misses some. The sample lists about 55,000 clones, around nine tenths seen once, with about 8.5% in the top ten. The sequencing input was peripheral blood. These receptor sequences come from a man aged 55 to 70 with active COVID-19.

The CDR3 sequence is CASSLFTGAGTDTQYF. The CDR3, as DNA: TGTGCCAGCAGTTTATTTACGGGAGCCGGCACAGATACGCAGTATTTT. The J gene is TRBJ2-3, the V gene TRBV27, with D possibly TRBD2 on 6 matching bases. Trimming left V 1 base short and J 1 base short, with 12 bases between. CDR3 length: 16 residues. Germline CDR1 is MNHEY and CDR2 is SMNVEV (reference sequence).

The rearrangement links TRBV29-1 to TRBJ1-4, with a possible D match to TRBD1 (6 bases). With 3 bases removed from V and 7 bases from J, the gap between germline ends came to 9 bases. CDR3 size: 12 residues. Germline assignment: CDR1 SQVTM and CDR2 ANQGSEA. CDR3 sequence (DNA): TGCAGCGTTGACAGGGGATTTGAAAAACTGTTTTTT. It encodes CSVDRGFEKLFF.

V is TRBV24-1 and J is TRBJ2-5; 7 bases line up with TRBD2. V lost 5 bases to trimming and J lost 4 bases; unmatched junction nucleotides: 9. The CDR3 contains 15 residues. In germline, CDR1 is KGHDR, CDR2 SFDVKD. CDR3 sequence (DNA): TGTGCCACCAGTGGCGGAGCGGGACCCTCAGAGACCCAGTACTTC. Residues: CATSGGAGPSETQYF.

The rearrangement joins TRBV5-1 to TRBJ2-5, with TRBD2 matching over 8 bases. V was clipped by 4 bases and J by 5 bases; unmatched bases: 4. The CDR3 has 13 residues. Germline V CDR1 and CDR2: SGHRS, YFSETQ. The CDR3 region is CASSPGGGETQYF. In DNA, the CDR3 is TGCGCCAGCAGCCCTGGCGGGGGGGAGACCCAGTACTTC.

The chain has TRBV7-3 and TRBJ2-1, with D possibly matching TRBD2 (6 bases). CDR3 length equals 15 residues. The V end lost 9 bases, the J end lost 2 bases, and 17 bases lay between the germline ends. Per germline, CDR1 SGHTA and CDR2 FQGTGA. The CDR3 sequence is CASLEGGGAYNEQFF. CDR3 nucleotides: TGTGCCAGTTTGGAGGGCGGAGGCGCCTACAATGAGCAGTTCTTC.

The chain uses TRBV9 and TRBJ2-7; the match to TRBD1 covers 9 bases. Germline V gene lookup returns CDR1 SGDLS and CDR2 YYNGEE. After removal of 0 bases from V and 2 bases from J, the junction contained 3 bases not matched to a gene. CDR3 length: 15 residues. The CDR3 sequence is CASSVAQGAAYEQYF. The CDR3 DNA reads TGTGCCAGCAGCGTAGCACAGGGGGCAGCCTACGAGCAGTACTTC.

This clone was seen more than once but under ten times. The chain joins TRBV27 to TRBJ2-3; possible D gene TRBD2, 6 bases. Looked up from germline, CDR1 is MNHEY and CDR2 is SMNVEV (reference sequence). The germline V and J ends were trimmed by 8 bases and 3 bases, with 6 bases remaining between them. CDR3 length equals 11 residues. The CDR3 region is CASGTTDTQYF. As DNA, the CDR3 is TGTGCCAGCGGGACTACAGATACGCAGTATTTT.

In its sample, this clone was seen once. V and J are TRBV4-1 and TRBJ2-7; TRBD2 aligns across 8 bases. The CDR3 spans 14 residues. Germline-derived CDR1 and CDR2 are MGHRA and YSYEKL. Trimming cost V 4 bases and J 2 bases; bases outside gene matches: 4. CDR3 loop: CASSPLAGPYEQYF. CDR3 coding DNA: TGCGCCAGCAGCCCCCTAGCGGGTCCCTACGAGCAGTACTTC.

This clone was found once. The CDR3 nucleotides are TGTGCCAGTAGTTACGGACTAGCGGGTACCTACGAGCAGTACTTC. Translated: CASSYGLAGTYEQYF. This chain connects TRBV19 to TRBJ2-7, with TRBD2 matching 11 bases. The CDR3 length is 15 residues. Looked up from germline, CDR1 is LNHDA and CDR2 is SQIVND (reference sequence). V dropped 5 bases and J dropped 2; count of bases not matched to a gene: 5.

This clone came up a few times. The CDR3 DNA is TGTGCCAGCAGTTACTTAGGGAAGAGGGGGTTCGAGCAGTACTTC. It is translated as CASSYLGKRGFEQYF. This rearrangement joins TRBV6-2 or TRBV6-3 to TRBJ2-7; perhaps TRBD1 as D (6 bases). There are 15 residues in the CDR3. The V end was cut by 1 base, the J end by 6 bases, with 16 bases between. The V gene's germline CDR1 is MNHEY and CDR2 SVGEGT.

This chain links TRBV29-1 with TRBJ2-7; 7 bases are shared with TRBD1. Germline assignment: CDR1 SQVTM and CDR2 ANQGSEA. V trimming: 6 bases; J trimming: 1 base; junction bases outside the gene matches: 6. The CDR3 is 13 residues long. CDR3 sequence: CSVKGGSSYEQYF. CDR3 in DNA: TGCAGCGTAAAAGGGGGCTCGTCCTACGAGCAGTACTTC.

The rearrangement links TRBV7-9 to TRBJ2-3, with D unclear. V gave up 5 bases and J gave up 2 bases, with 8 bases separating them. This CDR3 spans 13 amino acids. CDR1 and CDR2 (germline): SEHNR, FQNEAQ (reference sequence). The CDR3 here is CASSPRVTDTQYF. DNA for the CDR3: TGTGCCAGCAGCCCTAGAGTCACAGATACGCAGTATTTT. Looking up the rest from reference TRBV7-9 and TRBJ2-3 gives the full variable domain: DTGVSQNPRHKITKRGQNVTFRCDPISEHNRLYWYRQTLGQGPEFLTYFQNEAQLEKSRLLSDRFSAERPKGSFSTLEIQRTEQGDSAMYLCASSPRVTDTQYFGPGTRLTVL.

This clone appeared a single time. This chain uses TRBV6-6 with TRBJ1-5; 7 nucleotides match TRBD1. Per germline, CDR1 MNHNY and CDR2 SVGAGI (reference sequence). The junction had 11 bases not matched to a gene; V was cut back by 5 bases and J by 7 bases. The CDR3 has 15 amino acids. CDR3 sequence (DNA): TGTGCCAGCAGTAAGTCCGACAGGGAAGGCCAGCCCCAGCATTTT. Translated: CASSKSDREGQPQHF.

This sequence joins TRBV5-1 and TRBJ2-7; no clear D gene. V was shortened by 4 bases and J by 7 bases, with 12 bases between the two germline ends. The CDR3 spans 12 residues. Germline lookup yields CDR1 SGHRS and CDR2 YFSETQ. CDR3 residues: CASSSDTQEQYF. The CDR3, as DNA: TGCGCCAGCAGCAGTGATACTCAAGAGCAGTACTTC.

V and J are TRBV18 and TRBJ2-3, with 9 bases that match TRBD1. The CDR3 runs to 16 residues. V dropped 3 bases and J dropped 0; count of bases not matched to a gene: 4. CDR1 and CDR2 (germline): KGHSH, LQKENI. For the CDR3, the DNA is TGTGCCAGCTCACCGTGGACAGGGGATAGCACAGATACGCAGTATTTT. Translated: CASSPWTGDSTDTQYF.

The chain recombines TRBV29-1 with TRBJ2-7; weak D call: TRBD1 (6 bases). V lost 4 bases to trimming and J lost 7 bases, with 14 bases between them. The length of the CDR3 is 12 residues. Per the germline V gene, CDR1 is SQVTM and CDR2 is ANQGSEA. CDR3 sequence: CSVVGGAEEQYF. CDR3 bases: TGCAGCGTTGTAGGGGGAGCGGAAGAGCAGTACTTC.

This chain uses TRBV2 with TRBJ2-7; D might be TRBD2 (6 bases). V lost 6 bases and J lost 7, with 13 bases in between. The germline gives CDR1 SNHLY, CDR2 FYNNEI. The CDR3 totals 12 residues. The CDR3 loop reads CASRLAAWEQYF. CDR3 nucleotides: TGTGCCAGCAGACTAGCTGCCTGGGAGCAGTACTTC. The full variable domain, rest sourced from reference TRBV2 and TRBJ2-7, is EPEVTQTPSHQVTQMGQEVILRCVPISNHLYFYWYRQILGQKVEFLVSFYNNEISEKSEIFDDQFSVERPDGSNFTLKIRSTKLEDSAMYFCASRLAAWEQYFGPGTRLTVT.

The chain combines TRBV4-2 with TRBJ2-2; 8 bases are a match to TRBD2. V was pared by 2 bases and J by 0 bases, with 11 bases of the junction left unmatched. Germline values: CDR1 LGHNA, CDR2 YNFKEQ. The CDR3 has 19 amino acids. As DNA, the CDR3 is TGTGCCAGCAGCCAACAAGCGGGAGACTCGTTCGCGAACACCGGGGAGCTGTTTTTT. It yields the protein CASSQQAGDSFANTGELFF.

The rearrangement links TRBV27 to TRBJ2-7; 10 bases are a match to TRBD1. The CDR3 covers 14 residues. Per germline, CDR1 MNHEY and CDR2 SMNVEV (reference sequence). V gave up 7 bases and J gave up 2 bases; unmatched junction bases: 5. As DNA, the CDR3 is TGTGCCAGCATCGGGACAGGGGTACCCTACGAGCAGTACTTC. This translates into CASIGTGVPYEQYF.

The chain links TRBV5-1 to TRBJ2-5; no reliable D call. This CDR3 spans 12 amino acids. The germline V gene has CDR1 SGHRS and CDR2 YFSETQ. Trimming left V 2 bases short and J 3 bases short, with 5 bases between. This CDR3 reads CASSLTEETQYF. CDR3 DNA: TGCGCCAGCAGCTTAACAGAAGAGACCCAGTACTTC.